The next 23 T cell receptor beta chains were all read from a single sample in a study of blood T cell repertoires in COVID-19. Assay used: immunoSEQ multiplex PCR; TCRdb lists only in-frame clones, some missing. The sample has 300,000 to 400,000 clones, about 90% seen once. Sequencing was carried out using peripheral blood. The receptors derive from a woman aged 18-29 years who had recovered from COVID-19.

The chain is built from TRBV11-2 and TRBJ1-5, with a possible D match to TRBD1 (5 bases). Germline-derived CDR1 and CDR2 are SGHAT and FQNNGV. This CDR3 region has 14 residues. The V end was cut by 5 bases, the J end by 5 bases, with 13 bases between. The CDR3 nucleotides read TGTGCCAGCAGCCCTAGTATACAGGATCAGCCCCAGCATTTT. Its translation: CASSPSIQDQPQHF.

The chain carries TRBV2 and TRBJ1-5; D perhaps matches TRBD1 (6 bases). The CDR3 length is 17 residues. Trimming took off 1 base at V and 6 bases at J, with 19 bases between the two ends. Germline assignment: CDR1 SNHLY and CDR2 FYNNEI. The CDR3 sequence: CASSEGDTPIVSQPQHF. The DNA of the CDR3 is TGTGCCAGCAGTGAAGGGGACACCCCGATTGTGAGTCAGCCCCAGCATTTT.

The rearrangement joins TRBV4-3 to TRBJ2-7, with TRBD2 as a possible D gene (5 bases). CDR1 LGHNA and CDR2 YSLEER come from the germline V gene. The CDR3 totals 13 residues. The CDR3 sequence: CASSQDLPGVCCV. The CDR3 nucleotides read TGCGCCAGCAGCCAAGATCTTCCCGGGGTGTGTTGCGTC.

About this clone: At the DNA level, this CDR3 is encoded by other sequences in the same sample as well. This chain links TRBV27 with TRBJ2-3, with 9 bases aligning to TRBD2. CDR1 and CDR2 (germline): MNHEY, SMNVEV (reference sequence). The CDR3 is made up of 15 amino acids. The V gene end was trimmed by 3 bases and the J gene end by 3 bases; junction bases not matched to a gene: 4. The CDR3 here is CASSFVSGRTDTQYF. The CDR3 DNA reads as TGTGCCAGCAGTTTCGTTAGCGGGAGAACAGATACGCAGTATTTT.

Only one count was recorded for this clone. The chain combines TRBV5-4 with TRBJ1-4, with TRBD1 matching over 12 bases. This CDR3 has 17 residues. V was clipped by 4 bases and J by 6 bases; unmatched bases: 10. Looked up from germline, CDR1 is SGHNT and CDR2 is YYREEE (reference sequence). In nucleotides, the CDR3 is TGTGCCAGCAGCCCTGAGCCGGGACAGGGGGCGGATGAAAAACTGTTTTTT. As protein: CASSPEPGQGADEKLFF.

The rearrangement uses TRBV5-1 and TRBJ1-3, with unresolved D. The CDR3 sequence is 13 residues long. Germline V gene data show CDR1 as SGHRS and CDR2 as YFSETQ. With 5 bases removed from V and 0 bases from J, the gap between germline ends came to 6 bases. CDR3 residues: CASRADSGNTIYF. DNA of the CDR3: TGCGCCAGCAGGGCCGACTCTGGAAACACCATATATTTT.

The gene calls are TRBV5-1 and TRBJ1-5, with a tentative D call TRBD1 (5 bases). V gave up 2 bases and J gave up 2 bases, with 11 bases separating them. Germline CDR1 reads SGHRS; CDR2 reads YFSETQ. This CDR3 is 15 amino acids long. CDR3 DNA: TGCGCCAGCAGCTTTGACACAGGAGGCAATCAGCCCCAGCATTTT. Its translation is CASSFDTGGNQPQHF.

V and J are TRBV11-2 and TRBJ1-4; D not resolved. This CDR3 has 15 amino acids. The germline gives CDR1 SGHAT, CDR2 FQNNGV. V lost 0 bases and J 4 bases, leaving 9 bases between the germline ends. In DNA, the CDR3 is TGTGCCAGCAGCTTAGATAGCGCGGGTAATGAAAAACTGTTTTTT. It is translated as CASSLDSAGNEKLFF.

This chain uses TRBV30 with TRBJ1-6, with a possible D match to TRBD1 (5 bases). The V gene lost 1 base and the J gene lost 5 bases, with 18 bases spanning the gap. This CDR3 region has 17 residues. The germline gives CDR1 GTSNPN, CDR2 SVGIG (reference sequence). CDR3 residues: CAWSDFLNWGDNSPLHF. CDR3 bases: TGTGCCTGGAGTGACTTTTTGAATTGGGGCGATAATTCACCCCTCCACTTT. The full variable domain, in which reference TRBV30 and TRBJ1-6 provide the parts outside the CDR3, is SQTIHQWPATLVQPVGSPLSLECTVEGTSNPNLYWYRQAAGRGLQLLFYSVGIGQISSEVPQNLSASRPQDRQFILSSKKLLLSDSGFYLCAWSDFLNWGDNSPLHFGNGTRLTVT.

Points on this clone: The same CDR3 arises from other DNA sequences in this sample as well. The chain joins TRBV19 to TRBJ1-2; 8 bases are a match to TRBD1. Germline lookup yields CDR1 LNHDA and CDR2 SQIVND (reference sequence). The CDR3 loop spans 15 amino acids. Trimming at V came to 3 bases and at J to 0 bases, leaving 3 bases not matched to a gene. The DNA for the CDR3 is TGTGCCAGTAGTATCGGGACAGGAGCTAACTATGGCTACACCTTC. Protein product: CASSIGTGANYGYTF.

The chain links TRBV29-1 to TRBJ2-3; no firm D call. The CDR3 is 15 residues long. Germline V gives CDR1 SQVTM, CDR2 ANQGSEA. Trimming removed 3 bases from V and 0 bases from J, with 13 bases in between. The CDR3 spells CSVDLGPASTDTQYF. The CDR3 DNA is TGCAGCGTTGACCTGGGCCCAGCTAGCACAGATACGCAGTATTTT.

The V gene is TRBV28, the J gene TRBJ2-3; tentatively, D is TRBD1 (6 bases). CDR1 and CDR2 (germline): MDHEN, SYDVKM. The V and J ends lost 3 bases and 2 bases respectively, with 12 bases between them. The CDR3 runs 15 residues. The CDR3 loop is CASSLTGGHTDTQYF. Here the CDR3 DNA reads TGTGCCAGCAGTTTGACAGGAGGACACACAGATACGCAGTATTTT. Full variable domain (remainder filled in from reference TRBV28 and TRBJ2-3): DVKVTQSSRYLVKRTGEKVFLECVQDMDHENMFWYRQDPGLGLRLIYFSYDVKMKEKGDIPEGYSVSREKKERFSLILESASTNQTSMYLCASSLTGGHTDTQYFGPGTRLTVL.

This clone has just one count. J is TRBJ2-1 and V is TRBV29-1; 11 nucleotides align to TRBD2. The CDR3 is 15 amino acids. V lost 5 bases to trimming and J lost 7 bases; unmatched junction nucleotides: 10. Germline CDR1 is SQVTM and CDR2 is ANQGSEA. This chain's CDR3 is CSVRMTSGTPNEQFF. In DNA, the CDR3 is TGCAGCGTTCGGATGACTAGCGGGACCCCGAATGAGCAGTTCTTC.

The chain employs TRBV27 and TRBJ2-3, with TRBD2 as a possible D gene (6 bases). Trimming pared 8 bases from V and 1 base from J, leaving 7 bases between. The CDR3 has 12 amino acids. Germline V gene sequence: CDR1 MNHEY, CDR2 SMNVEV (reference sequence). The CDR3 DNA follows: TGTGCCAGCGGGACTCGCACAGATACGCAGTATTTT. This sequence encodes CASGTRTDTQYF.

The chain is built from TRBV6-2 or TRBV6-3 and TRBJ2-7, with D perhaps matching TRBD1 (6 bases). CDR1 and CDR2 from the germline V gene are MNHEY and SVGEGT. Trimming took 0 bases from V and 5 from J, leaving 17 bases between them. CDR3 length: 16 amino acids. CDR3 DNA: TGTGCCAGCAGTTACTCGAGAGGGGCAGGGGATAACGAGCAGTACGTC. Amino acids: CASSYSRGAGDNEQYV.

V and J are TRBV6-2 or TRBV6-3 and TRBJ2-7; 9 bases agree with TRBD1. The CDR3 is 15 amino acids. The V gene's germline CDR1 is MNHEY and CDR2 SVGEGT. Germline trimming cut 2 bases from V and 6 bases from J; bases unmatched to any gene: 8. The CDR3 region has the DNA TGTGCCAGCAGTTACGCCTACAGGGGGCGCGCCGAGCAGTACGTC. Protein sequence: CASSYAYRGRAEQYV.

The chain employs TRBV5-4 and TRBJ1-2; D is ambiguous. This CDR3 region has 14 residues. Trimming cost V 0 bases and J 7 bases, with 13 bases left between them. Germline CDR1 and CDR2: SGHNT and YYREEE (reference sequence). The CDR3 sequence is CASSLVKREGGYTF. DNA of the CDR3: TGTGCCAGCAGCTTGGTTAAGCGAGAGGGTGGCTACACCTTC. Filled out from reference TRBV5-4 and TRBJ1-2, the complete variable domain reads ETGVTQSPTHLIKTRGQQVTLRCSSQSGHNTVSWYQQALGQGPQFIFQYYREEENGRGNFPPRFSGLQFPNYSSELNVNALELDDSALYLCASSLVKREGGYTFGSGTRLTVV.

This clone was recorded a few times. This chain uses TRBV20-1 with TRBJ1-1; no definite D call. Looked up from germline, CDR1 is DFQATT and CDR2 is SNEGSKA (reference sequence). Trimming took off 3 bases at V and 3 bases at J, with 5 bases between the two ends. This CDR3 is built from 11 residues. CDR3 sequence (DNA): TGCAGTGCTAGCTCCGACACTGAAGCTTTCTTT. It codes for CSASSDTEAFF.

The chain joins TRBV9 to TRBJ2-2, with TRBD1 matching over 10 bases. The trim removed 4 bases at V and 5 bases at J, leaving 8 bases unmatched. Germline V CDR1 and CDR2: SGDLS, YYNGEE. This CDR3 is 16 amino acids long. CDR3 residues: CASSPRQGAHTGELFF. CDR3 DNA: TGTGCCAGCAGCCCCCGACAGGGGGCGCATACCGGGGAGCTGTTTTTT.

This chain connects TRBV2 to TRBJ1-2, with D possibly being TRBD1 (5 bases). V was pared by 6 bases and J by 8 bases, with 16 bases between. The CDR3 is made up of 13 amino acids. Germline CDR1 SNHLY, CDR2 FYNNEI. CDR3 residues: CASRDPGSSGYTF. CDR3 nucleotide sequence: TGTGCCAGCAGAGACCCAGGGTCGTCCGGCTACACCTTC. The whole variable domain, filled in from reference TRBV2 and TRBJ1-2, reads EPEVTQTPSHQVTQMGQEVILRCVPISNHLYFYWYRQILGQKVEFLVSFYNNEISEKSEIFDDQFSVERPDGSNFTLKIRSTKLEDSAMYFCASRDPGSSGYTFGSGTRLTVV.

The chain carries TRBV11-3 and TRBJ2-5; TRBD2 aligns across 9 bases. CDR3 size: 13 residues. CDR1 is SGHNT and CDR2 is YENEEA in the germline V gene. Trimming cost V 8 bases and J 3 bases; bases outside gene matches: 4. CDR3: CASRASGKETQYF. CDR3 in DNA: TGTGCCAGCCGGGCTAGCGGGAAAGAGACCCAGTACTTC.

The genes are TRBV6-5 and TRBJ1-5; possible D gene TRBD1, 6 bases. The ends were cut back, 7 bases at V and 5 bases at J, with 9 bases in the middle. The CDR3 totals 12 residues. Germline lookup yields CDR1 MNHEY and CDR2 SVGAGI. The CDR3 is CASTTGDQPQHF. CDR3 nucleotide sequence: TGTGCCAGCACGACAGGTGATCAGCCCCAGCATTTT.

Here the CDR3 reads CASSEGGQGYYSYEQYV. The CDR3 DNA follows: TGCGCCAGCAGTGAGGGCGGACAGGGCTACTACTCCTACGAGCAGTACGTC. The chain couples TRBV10-2 to TRBJ2-7, with 8 bases aligning to TRBD1. From germline, CDR1 is WSHSY and CDR2 SAAADI. V was pared by 2 bases and J by 0 bases, with 9 bases of the junction left unmatched. The CDR3 contains 17 residues.